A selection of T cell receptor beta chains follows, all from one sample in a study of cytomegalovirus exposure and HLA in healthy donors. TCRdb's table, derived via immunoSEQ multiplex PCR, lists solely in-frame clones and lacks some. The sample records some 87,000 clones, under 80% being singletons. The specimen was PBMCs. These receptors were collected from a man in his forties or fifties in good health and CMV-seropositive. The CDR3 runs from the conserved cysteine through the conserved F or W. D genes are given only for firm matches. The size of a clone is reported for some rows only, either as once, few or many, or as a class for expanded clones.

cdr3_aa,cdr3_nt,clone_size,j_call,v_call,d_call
CASSPQGGTANEAFF,TGTGCCAGCAGCCCCCAGGGCGGGACAGCTAATGAAGCTTTCTTT,few,TRBJ1-1,TRBV7-2,TRBD1
CASSPSGGSGKNIQYF,TGTGCCAGCTCACCATCGGGGGGATCGGGTAAAAACATTCAGTACTTC,-,TRBJ2-4,TRBV18,TRBD2
CAISEGGEGNSPLNF,TGTGCCATCAGTGAAGGGGGGGAAGGTAATTCACCCCTCAACTTT,-,TRBJ1-6,TRBV10-3,-
CAWSTQQGDAGF,TGTGCCTGGAGTACCCAACAGGGGGACGCGGGCTTC,-,TRBJ2-7,TRBV30,TRBD1
CASSVTANSPLHF,TGTGCCAGCAGTGTGACAGCTAATTCACCCCTCCACTTT,-,TRBJ1-6,TRBV25-1,-
CASSLGSGQGTYEQYF,TGTGCCAGCAGCTTAGGGTCGGGACAGGGGACCTACGAGCAGTACTTC,-,TRBJ2-7,TRBV5-8,TRBD1
CASWSSPAGLPETQYF,TGTGCCAGCTGGTCATCCCCTGCCGGGTTGCCAGAGACCCAGTACTTC,-,TRBJ2-5,TRBV7-9,-
CASTIQDIYGYPF,TGTGCCAGCACCATACAGGATATCTATGGCTACCCCTTC,-,TRBJ1-2,TRBV5-4,-
CASSYSTTGGLGEQYF,TGTGCCAGCAGTTACTCGACGACAGGGGGCTTAGGCGAGCAGTACTTC,-,TRBJ2-7,TRBV6-5,TRBD1
CASSQRDSYEQYF,TGCGCCAGCAGCCAACGGGACAGTTACGAGCAGTACTTC,-,TRBJ2-7,TRBV4-1,TRBD1
CAWSGVFSGGYTF,TGTGCCTGGTCAGGGGTTTTCTCTGGAGGCTACACCTTC,-,TRBJ1-2,TRBV30,-
CASSPTLEAGVRETQYF,TGTGCCAGCAGCCCTACTCTCGAAGCGGGGGTCCGTGAGACCCAGTACTTC,-,TRBJ2-5,TRBV5-4,TRBD2
CASSRTSGGYEQYF,TGTGCCAGCAGCCGGACTAGCGGGGGTTACGAGCAGTACTTC,-,TRBJ2-7,TRBV4-2,TRBD2
CASSPPFVGVLSPEAFF,TGTGCCAGCAGCCCCCCATTTGTAGGGGTATTATCACCTGAAGCTTTCTTT,-,TRBJ1-1,TRBV5-4,-
CASSHRDSQKETQYF,TGTGCCAGCAGCCACCGGGACAGTCAGAAAGAGACCCAGTACTTC,-,TRBJ2-5,TRBV21-1,-
CASSSWARGYTF,TGTGCCAGCAGTTCTTGGGCTCGTGGCTACACCTTC,-,TRBJ1-2,TRBV6-5,-
CASKTANNQPQNF,TGTGCCAGCAAGACAGCAAATAATCAGCCCCAGAATTTT,-,TRBJ1-5,TRBV6-1,-
CASSQTGADFINEKLFF,TGTGCCAGCAGCCAAACAGGGGCTGACTTCATCAATGAAAAACTGTTTTTT,-,TRBJ1-4,TRBV14,TRBD1
CASSAPGQGNYGYTF,TGTGCCAGCAGTGCGCCGGGACAGGGGAACTATGGCTACACCTTC,-,TRBJ1-2,TRBV25-1,TRBD1
CASSLTGVNQPQNF,TGTGCCAGCAGTTTGACAGGGGTCAATCAGCCCCAGAATTTT,once,TRBJ1-5,TRBV6-1,TRBD1
CASSLRQGYEQYF,TGTGCCAGCAGCCTCAGACAGGGCTACGAGCAGTACTTC,-,TRBJ2-7,TRBV5-4,TRBD1
CASSQEPGHTGANVLTF,TGCGCCAGCAGCCAAGAGCCCGGACATACAGGGGCCAACGTCCTGACTTTC,-,TRBJ2-6,TRBV4-3,-
CASSPGQGDTEAFF,TGTGCCAGCAGCCCGGGACAGGGGGACACTGAAGCTTTCTTT,-,TRBJ1-1,TRBV7-9,TRBD1
CASSIGQGSSPLHF,TGTGCCAGTAGTATCGGACAGGGGAGTTCACCCCTCCACTTT,-,TRBJ1-6,TRBV19,TRBD1
CASSLGTGGPNTEAFF,TGTGCCAGCAGCTTAGGAACAGGGGGCCCGAACACTGAAGCTTTCTTT,-,TRBJ1-1,TRBV11-1,TRBD1
CASSLVITGLGGELFF,TGTGCCAGCAGCTTAGTCATCACAGGGCTAGGCGGGGAGCTGTTTTTT,-,TRBJ2-2,TRBV7-9,-
CASSLDSPNYGYTF,TGTGCCAGCAGCTTAGACAGCCCAAACTATGGCTACACCTTC,-,TRBJ1-2,TRBV7-9,-
CASSKLTDTQYF,TGTGCCAGCAGCAAACTCACAGATACGCAGTATTTT,-,TRBJ2-3,TRBV7-2,-
CASTSSDTGELFF,TGTGCCAGCACCTCGAGCGACACCGGGGAGCTGTTTTTT,-,TRBJ2-2,TRBV9,-
CASVAGQGVWEQYF,TGTGCCAGCGTAGCGGGACAGGGCGTTTGGGAGCAGTACTTC,-,TRBJ2-7,TRBV7-9,-
CSVRGLSYGYTF,TGCAGCGTCAGGGGGTTAAGCTATGGCTACACCTTC,-,TRBJ1-2,TRBV29-1,TRBD1